The clone carrying this TCR beta chain showed up just once. Its target is not known. Repeated repertoire sampling spanned the course of chemoradiotherapy. The sample originates from a study of chemoradiotherapy in HPV16-positive cancers. TCRdb's copy holds only in-frame clones and misses some; the assay was immunoSEQ multiplex PCR. The profile shows about 27,000 clones, over 90% of them singletons. The study's findings and limits: HPV-specific T cells were functionally defined from only a couple of HPV16-positive patients.

The CDR3 runs 12 residues. Germline assignment: CDR1 MDHEN and CDR2 SYDVKM. Trimming stripped 7 bases from V and 4 bases from J, with 8 bases between. The specimen comprised blood, sampled from a patient who underwent chemoradiotherapy. The V gene is TRBV28, the J gene TRBJ1-3; D is uncertain. This TCR was sampled from a human donor with HPV-associated anogenital cancer. CDR3 residues: CASMDAGNTIYF. The CDR3 nucleotides read TGTGCCAGCATGGATGCGGGAAACACCATATATTTT.